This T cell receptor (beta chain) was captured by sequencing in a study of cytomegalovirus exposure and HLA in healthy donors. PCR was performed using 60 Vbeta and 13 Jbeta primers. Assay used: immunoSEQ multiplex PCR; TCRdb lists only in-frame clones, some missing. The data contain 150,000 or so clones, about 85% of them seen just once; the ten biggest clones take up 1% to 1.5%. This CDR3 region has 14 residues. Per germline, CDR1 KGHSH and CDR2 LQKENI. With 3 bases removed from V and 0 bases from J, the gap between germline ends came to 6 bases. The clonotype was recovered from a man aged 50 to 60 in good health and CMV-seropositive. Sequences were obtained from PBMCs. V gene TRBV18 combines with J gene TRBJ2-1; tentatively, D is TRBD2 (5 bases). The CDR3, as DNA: TGTGCCAGCTCACCGGGGAGCTCCTACAATGAGCAGTTCTTC. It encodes CASSPGSSYNEQFF.